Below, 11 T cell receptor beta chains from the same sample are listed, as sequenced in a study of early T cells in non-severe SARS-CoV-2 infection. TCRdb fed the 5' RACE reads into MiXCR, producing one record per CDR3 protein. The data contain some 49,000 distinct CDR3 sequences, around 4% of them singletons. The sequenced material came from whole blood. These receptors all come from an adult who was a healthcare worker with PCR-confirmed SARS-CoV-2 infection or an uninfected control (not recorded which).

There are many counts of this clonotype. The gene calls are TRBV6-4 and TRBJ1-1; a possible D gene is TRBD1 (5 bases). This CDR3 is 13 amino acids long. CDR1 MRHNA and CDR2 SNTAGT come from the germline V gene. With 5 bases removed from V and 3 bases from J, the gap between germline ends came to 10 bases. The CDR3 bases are TGTGCCAGCAGTTCATCGGGGGACACTGAAGCTTTCTTT. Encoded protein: CASSSSGDTEAFF.

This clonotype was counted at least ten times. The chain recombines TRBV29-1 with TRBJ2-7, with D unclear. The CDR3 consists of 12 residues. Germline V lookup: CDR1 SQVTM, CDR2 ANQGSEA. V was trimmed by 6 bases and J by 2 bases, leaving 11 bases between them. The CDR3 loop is CSVSLAPYEQYF. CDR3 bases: TGCAGCGTCTCACTTGCTCCCTACGAGCAGTACTTC.

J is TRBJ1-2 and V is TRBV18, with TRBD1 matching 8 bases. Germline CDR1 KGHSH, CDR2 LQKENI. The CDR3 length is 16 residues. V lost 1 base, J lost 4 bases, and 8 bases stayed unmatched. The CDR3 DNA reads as TGTGCCAGCTCACCACGCAAGGACAGGGCTTCCTATGGCTACACCTTC. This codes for CASSPRKDRASYGYTF.

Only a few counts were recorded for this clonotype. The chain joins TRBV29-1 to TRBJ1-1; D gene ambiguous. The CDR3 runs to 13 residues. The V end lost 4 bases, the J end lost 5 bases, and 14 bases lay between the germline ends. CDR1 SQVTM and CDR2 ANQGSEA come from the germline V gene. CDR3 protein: CSVGVTQGTEAFF. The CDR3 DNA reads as TGCAGCGTTGGAGTGACACAAGGGACTGAAGCTTTCTTT.

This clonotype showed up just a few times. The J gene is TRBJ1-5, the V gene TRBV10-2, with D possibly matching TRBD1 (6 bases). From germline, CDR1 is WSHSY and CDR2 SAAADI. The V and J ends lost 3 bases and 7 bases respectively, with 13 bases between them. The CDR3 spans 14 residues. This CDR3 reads CASSETGSGQPQHF. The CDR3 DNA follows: TGCGCCAGCAGTGAAACAGGGTCCGGCCAGCCCCAGCATTTT.

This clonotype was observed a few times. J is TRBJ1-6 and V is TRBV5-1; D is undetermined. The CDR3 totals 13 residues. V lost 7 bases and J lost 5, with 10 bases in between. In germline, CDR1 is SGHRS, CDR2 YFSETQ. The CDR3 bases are TGCGCCAGCGGGGAAGAGAATAATTCACCCCTCCACTTT. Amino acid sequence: CASGEENNSPLHF.

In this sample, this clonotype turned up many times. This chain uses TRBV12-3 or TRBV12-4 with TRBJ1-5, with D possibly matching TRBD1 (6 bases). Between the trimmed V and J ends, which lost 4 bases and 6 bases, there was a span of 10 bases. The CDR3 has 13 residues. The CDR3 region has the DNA TGTGCCAGCAGTTGGGGGGCACGTCAGCCCCAGCATTTT. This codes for CASSWGARQPQHF.

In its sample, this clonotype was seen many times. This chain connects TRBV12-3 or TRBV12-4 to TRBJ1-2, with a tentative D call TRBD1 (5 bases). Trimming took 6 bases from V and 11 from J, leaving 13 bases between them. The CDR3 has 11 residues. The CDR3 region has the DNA TGTGCCAGCAGAGGGACTACAGTGTACACCTTC. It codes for CASRGTTVYTF.

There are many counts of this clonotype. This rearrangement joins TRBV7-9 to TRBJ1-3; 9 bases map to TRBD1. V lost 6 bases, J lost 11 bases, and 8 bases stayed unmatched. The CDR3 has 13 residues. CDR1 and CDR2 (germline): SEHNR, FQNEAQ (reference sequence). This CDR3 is CASRRRDRESIYF. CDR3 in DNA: TGTGCCAGCAGGCGCCGGGACAGGGAATCCATATATTTT.

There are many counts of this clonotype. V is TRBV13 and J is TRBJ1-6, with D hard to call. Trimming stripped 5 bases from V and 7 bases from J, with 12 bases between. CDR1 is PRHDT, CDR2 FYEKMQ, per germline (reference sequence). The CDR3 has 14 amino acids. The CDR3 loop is CASSEGSRNSPLHF. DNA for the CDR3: TGTGCCAGCAGCGAAGGGTCCCGGAATTCACCCCTCCACTTT.

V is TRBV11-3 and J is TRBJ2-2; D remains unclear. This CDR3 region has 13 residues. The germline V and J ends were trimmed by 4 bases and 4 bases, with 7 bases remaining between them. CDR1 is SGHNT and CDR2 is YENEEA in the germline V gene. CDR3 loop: CASSSISTGELFF. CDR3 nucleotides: TGTGCCAGCAGCTCAATTTCCACCGGGGAGCTGTTTTTT.